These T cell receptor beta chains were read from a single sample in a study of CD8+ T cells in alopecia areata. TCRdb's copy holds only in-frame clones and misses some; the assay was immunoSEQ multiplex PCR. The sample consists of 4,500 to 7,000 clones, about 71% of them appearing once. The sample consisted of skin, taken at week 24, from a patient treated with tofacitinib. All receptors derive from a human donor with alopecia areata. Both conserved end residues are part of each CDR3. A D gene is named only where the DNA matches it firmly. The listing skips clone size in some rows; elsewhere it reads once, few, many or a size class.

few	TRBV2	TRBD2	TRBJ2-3	CASNWGLAVGADTQYF	TGTGCCAGCAACTGGGGACTAGCGGTGGGGGCAGATACGCAGTATTTT
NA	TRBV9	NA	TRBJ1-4	CASSASGTNNEKLFF	TGTGCCAGCAGCGCCTCCGGGACAAATAATGAAAAACTGTTTTTT
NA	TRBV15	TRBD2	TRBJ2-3	CATSRAAAGASTDTQYF	TGTGCCACCAGCAGAGCCGCAGCGGGGGCCAGCACAGATACGCAGTATTTT
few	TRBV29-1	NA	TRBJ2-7	CSVILRVDGTWQYF	TGCAGCGTCATCCTCCGCGTAGATGGTACGTGGCAGTACTTC
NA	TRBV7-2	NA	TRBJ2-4	CASSLDRGVDIQYF	TGTGCCAGCAGCTTAGATCGCGGGGTTGACATTCAGTACTTC
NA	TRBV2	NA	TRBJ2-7	CASSGYYEQYF	TGTGCCAGCAGTGGATATTACGAGCAGTACTTC
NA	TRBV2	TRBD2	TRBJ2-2	CASRTSGDTGELFF	TGTGCCAGCAGGACTAGCGGGGACACCGGGGAGCTGTTTTTT
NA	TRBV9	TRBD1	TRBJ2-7	CASSVGQGSPYEQYF	TGTGCCAGCAGCGTAGGACAGGGGAGCCCCTACGAGCAGTACTTC
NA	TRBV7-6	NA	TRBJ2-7	CASSPRGTYEQYF	TGTGCCAGCAGCCCACGGGGAACCTACGAGCAGTACTTC
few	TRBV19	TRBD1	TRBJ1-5	CASIAQGARGNQPQHF	TGTGCCAGTATAGCACAGGGGGCGAGGGGCAATCAGCCCCAGCATTTT
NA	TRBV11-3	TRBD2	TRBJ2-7	CASTLGGMSSYEQYF	TGTGCCAGCACCCTGGGGGGGATGAGCTCCTACGAGCAGTACTTC
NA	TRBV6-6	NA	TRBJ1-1	CASNRGNTEAFF	TGTGCCAGCAATCGGGGCAACACTGAAGCCTTCTTT
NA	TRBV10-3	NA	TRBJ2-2	CAISDRQQNTGELFF	TGTGCCATCAGTGATCGCCAGCAGAACACCGGGGAGCTGTTTTTT
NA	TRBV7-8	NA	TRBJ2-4	CASSLAQASALAKNIQYF	TGTGCCAGCAGCTTAGCGCAGGCCTCGGCCCTAGCCAAAAACATTCAGTACTTC
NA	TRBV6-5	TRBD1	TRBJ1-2	CASRVGQGISGYTF	TGTGCCAGCAGGGTGGGACAGGGAATCTCTGGCTACACCTTC
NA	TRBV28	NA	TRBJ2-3	CASSSPGDTDTQYF	TGTGCCAGCAGTTCCCCGGGAGACACAGATACGCAGTATTTT
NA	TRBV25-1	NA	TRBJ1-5	CASSDRGTSNQPQHF	TGTGCCAGCAGTGATCGTGGAACTAGCAATCAGCCCCAGCATTTT
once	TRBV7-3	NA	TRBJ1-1	CASSLGERNTEAFF	TGTGCCAGCAGCTTGGGAGAACGGAACACTGAAGCTTTCTTT
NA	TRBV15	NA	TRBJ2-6	CATSRERGSGANVLTF	TGTGCCACCAGCAGAGAACGGGGTTCTGGGGCCAACGTCCTGACTTTC
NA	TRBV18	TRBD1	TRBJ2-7	CASSPSQGGEQYF	TGTGCCAGCTCACCCTCACAGGGGGGCGAGCAGTACTTC
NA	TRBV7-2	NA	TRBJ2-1	CASSSGAGRYNEQFF	TGTGCCAGCAGCTCCGGGGCAGGACGGTACAATGAGCAGTTCTTC
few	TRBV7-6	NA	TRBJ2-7	CASSPGPNYEQYF	TGTGCCAGCAGCCCGGGACCTAATTACGAGCAGTACTTC
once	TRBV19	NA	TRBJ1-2	CASNQRTVYGYTF	TGTGCCAGTAACCAGCGGACAGTTTATGGCTACACCTTC
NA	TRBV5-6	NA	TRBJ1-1	CASAPREGFSTEAFF	TGTGCCAGCGCACCTCGGGAGGGGTTCAGCACTGAAGCTTTCTTT
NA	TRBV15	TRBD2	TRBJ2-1	CATSRQRAGGASPPHEQFF	TGTGCCACCAGCAGACAGAGGGCGGGGGGAGCGTCCCCTCCCCATGAGCAGTTCTTC
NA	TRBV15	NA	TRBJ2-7	CATSSGKYGSSYEQYF	TGTGCCACCAGCAGCGGGAAATATGGGAGCTCCTACGAGCAGTACTTC
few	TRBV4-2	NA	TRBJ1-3	CASSQGSSSSGNTIYF	TGTGCCAGCAGCCAGGGCAGTTCTAGCTCTGGAAACACCATATATTTT
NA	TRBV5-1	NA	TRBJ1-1	CASSLQGAAAFF	TGCGCCAGCAGCCTACAGGGTGCCGCAGCTTTCTTT
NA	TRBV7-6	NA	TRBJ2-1	CASSSGPLRGEQFF	TGTGCCAGCAGCTCGGGGCCTTTACGGGGTGAGCAGTTCTTC
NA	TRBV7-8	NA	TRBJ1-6	CASSGRESYNSPLHF	TGTGCCAGCAGTGGCAGGGAGTCCTATAATTCACCCCTCCACTTT
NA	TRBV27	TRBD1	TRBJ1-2	CASSLSRTGHYGYTF	TGTGCCAGCAGTTTATCCAGGACAGGGCACTATGGCTACACCTTC
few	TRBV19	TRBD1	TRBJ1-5	CASTIPDRVNQPQHF	TGTGCCAGTACAATCCCTGACAGGGTAAATCAGCCCCAGCATTTT
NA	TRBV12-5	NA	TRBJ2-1	CASESTTVYEQFF	TGTGCTAGTGAGTCGACTACCGTCTATGAGCAGTTCTTC
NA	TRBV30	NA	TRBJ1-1	CAWKKHTEAFF	TGTGCCTGGAAGAAGCACACTGAAGCTTTCTTT
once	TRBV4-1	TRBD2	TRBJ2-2	CASSQEFLGSAGEAGELFF	TGCGCCAGCAGCCAAGAATTCCTGGGCTCAGCGGGGGAGGCCGGGGAGCTGTTTTTT
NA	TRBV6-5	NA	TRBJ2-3	CASRPRTDTQYF	TGTGCCAGCCGGCCCCGCACAGATACGCAGTATTTT